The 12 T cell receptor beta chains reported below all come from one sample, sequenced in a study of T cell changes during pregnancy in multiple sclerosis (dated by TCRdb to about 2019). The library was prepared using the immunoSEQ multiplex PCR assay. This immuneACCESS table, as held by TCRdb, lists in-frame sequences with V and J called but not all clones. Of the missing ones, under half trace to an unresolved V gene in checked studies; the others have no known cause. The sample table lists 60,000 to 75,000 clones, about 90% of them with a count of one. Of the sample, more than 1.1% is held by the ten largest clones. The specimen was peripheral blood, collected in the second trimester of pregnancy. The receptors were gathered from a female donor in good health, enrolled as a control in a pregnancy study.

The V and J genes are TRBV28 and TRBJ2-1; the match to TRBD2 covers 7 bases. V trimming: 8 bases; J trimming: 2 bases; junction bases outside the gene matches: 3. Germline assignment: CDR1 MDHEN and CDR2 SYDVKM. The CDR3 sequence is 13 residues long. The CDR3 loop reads CASAGLAYNEQFF. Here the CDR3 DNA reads TGTGCCAGCGCTGGACTAGCCTACAATGAGCAGTTCTTC.

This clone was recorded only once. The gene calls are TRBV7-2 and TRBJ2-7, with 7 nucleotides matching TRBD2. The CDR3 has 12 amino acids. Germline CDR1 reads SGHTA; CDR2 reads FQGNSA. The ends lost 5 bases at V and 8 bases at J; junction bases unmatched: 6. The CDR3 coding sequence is TGTGCCAGCAGCACGACTAGCCACAAGCAGTACTTC. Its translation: CASSTTSHKQYF.

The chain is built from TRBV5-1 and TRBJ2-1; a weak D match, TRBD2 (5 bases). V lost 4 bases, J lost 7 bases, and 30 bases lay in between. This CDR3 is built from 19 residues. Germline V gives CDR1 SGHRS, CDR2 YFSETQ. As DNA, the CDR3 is TGCGCCAGCAGCCCGACCCCGAGGACGGGGAGTCGGAATAAAAATGAGCAGTTCTTC. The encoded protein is CASSPTPRTGSRNKNEQFF.

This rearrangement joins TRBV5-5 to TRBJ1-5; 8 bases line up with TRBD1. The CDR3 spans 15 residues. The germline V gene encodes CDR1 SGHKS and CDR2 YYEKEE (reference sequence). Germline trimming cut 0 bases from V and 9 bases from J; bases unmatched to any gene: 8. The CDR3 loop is CASSLDGTGMAPQHF. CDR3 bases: TGTGCCAGCAGCTTGGACGGGACAGGAATGGCGCCCCAGCATTTT.

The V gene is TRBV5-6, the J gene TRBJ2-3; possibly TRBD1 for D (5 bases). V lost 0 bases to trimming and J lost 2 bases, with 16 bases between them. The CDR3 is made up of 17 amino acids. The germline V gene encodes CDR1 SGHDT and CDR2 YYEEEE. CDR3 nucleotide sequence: TGTGCCAGCAGCTTGGGCCCCGGCGACAGAATCACAGATACGCAGTATTTT. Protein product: CASSLGPGDRITDTQYF.

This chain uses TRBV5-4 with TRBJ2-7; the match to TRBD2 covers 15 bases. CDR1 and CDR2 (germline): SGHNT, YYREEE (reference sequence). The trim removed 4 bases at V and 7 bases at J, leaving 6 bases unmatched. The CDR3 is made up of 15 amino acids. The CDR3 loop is CASSGGLAGGGEQYF. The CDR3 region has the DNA TGTGCCAGCAGCGGGGGACTAGCGGGAGGCGGGGAGCAGTACTTC.

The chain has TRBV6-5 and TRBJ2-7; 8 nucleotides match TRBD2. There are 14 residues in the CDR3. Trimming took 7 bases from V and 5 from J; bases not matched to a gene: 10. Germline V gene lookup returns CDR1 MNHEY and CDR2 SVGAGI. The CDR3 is CASNPLGRADEQYF. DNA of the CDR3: TGTGCCAGCAACCCCCTCGGGAGGGCCGACGAGCAGTACTTC.

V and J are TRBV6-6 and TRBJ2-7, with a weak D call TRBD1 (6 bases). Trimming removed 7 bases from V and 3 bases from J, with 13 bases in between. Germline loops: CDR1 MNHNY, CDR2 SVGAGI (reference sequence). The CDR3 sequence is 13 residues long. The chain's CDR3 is CASTRDTFYEQYF. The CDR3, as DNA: TGTGCCAGCACCCGGGACACTTTCTACGAGCAGTACTTC.

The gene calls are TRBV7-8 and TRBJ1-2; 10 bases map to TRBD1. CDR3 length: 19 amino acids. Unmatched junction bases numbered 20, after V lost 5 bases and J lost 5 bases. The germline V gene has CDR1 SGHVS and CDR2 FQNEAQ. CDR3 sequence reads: CASSPIGQGVLGLRYGYTF. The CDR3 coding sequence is TGTGCCAGCAGCCCGATAGGACAGGGGGTTTTAGGGCTTAGGTATGGCTACACCTTC.

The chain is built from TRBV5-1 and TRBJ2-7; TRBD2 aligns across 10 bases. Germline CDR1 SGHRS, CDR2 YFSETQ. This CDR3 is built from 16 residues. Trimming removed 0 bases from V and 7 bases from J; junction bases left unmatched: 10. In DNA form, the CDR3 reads TGCGCCAGCAGCTTGGAAGTCATAGCGGGAGGAGGGGAGCAGTACTTC. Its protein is CASSLEVIAGGGEQYF.

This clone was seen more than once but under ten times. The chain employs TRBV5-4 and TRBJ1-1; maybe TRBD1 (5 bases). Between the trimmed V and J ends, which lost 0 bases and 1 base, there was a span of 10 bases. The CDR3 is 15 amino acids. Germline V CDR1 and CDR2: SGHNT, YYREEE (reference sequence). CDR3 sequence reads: CASSLAGQRNTEAFF. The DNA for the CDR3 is TGTGCCAGCAGCTTGGCAGGGCAGAGGAACACTGAAGCTTTCTTT.

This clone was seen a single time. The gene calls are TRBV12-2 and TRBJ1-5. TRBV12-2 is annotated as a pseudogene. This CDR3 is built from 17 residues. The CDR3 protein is CASRWTGGEASNQPQHF. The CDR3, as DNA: TGTGCAAGTCGCTGGACGGGGGGCGAGGCGAGCAATCAGCCCCAGCATTTT.